This T cell receptor (beta chain) was identified in a study of blood T cells in healthy people across ages. Germline lookup yields CDR1 SGDLS and CDR2 YYNGEE. After removal of 3 bases from V and 5 bases from J, the junction contained 12 bases not matched to a gene. The CDR3 length is 17 residues. Primed by a sample-barcoded 5' primer and a J-beta primer mix, a second PCR proceeded for 7 to 11 cycles. TCRdb recomputed calls from the 5' RACE reads with MiXCR, one row per CDR3 protein. Here the sample spans fewer than 2,000,000 distinct CDR3 sequences, about 39% being singletons. The sequence came from a human donor in good health. This chain connects TRBV9 to TRBJ1-1; TRBD1 agrees at 11 bases. The source material was blood. CDR3 residues: CASSAREDRGQNTEAFF. The CDR3 coding sequence is TGTGCCAGCAGCGCAAGGGAGGACAGGGGGCAAAATACTGAAGCTTTCTTT. The full variable domain, completed using reference TRBV9 and TRBJ1-1, is DSGVTQTPKHLITATGQRVTLRCSPRSGDLSVYWYQQSLDQGLQFLIQYYNGEERAKGNILERFSAQQFPDLHSELNLSSLELGDSALYFCASSAREDRGQNTEAFFGQGTRLTVV.